One sample yielded the 2 T cell receptor beta chains listed below, sequenced in a study of neoadjuvant anti-PD-1 for oral cavity cancer. The data were produced by immunoSEQ multiplex PCR, yet TCRdb's version contains in-frame clones alone and is incomplete. The table has 11,000 to 15,000 clones, 70% seen once. Source: PBMCs, taken before nivolumab (anti-PD-1) treatment. These TCRs come from a person between 40 and 85 years old with oral cavity squamous cell carcinoma.

This clone was counted a single time. The chain is built from TRBV2 and TRBJ1-5, with 9 positions matching TRBD1. This CDR3 contains 14 residues. V shed 3 bases and J 6 bases; nucleotides not matched to a gene: 3. CDR1 is SNHLY and CDR2 is FYNNEI in the germline V gene. The CDR3 reads CASSEGQGSQPQHF. CDR3 DNA sequence: TGTGCCAGCAGTGAGGGACAGGGAAGTCAGCCCCAGCATTTT. The full variable domain, in which reference TRBV2 and TRBJ1-5 provide the parts outside the CDR3, is EPEVTQTPSHQVTQMGQEVILRCVPISNHLYFYWYRQILGQKVEFLVSFYNNEISEKSEIFDDQFSVERPDGSNFTLKIRSTKLEDSAMYFCASSEGQGSQPQHFGDGTRLSIL.

V gene TRBV29-1 combines with J gene TRBJ2-7; D possibly uses TRBD1 or TRBD2 (5 bases each). CDR1 is SQVTM, CDR2 ANQGSEA, per germline. The CDR3 is made up of 13 amino acids. With 3 bases removed from V and 6 bases from J, the gap between germline ends came to 15 bases. This CDR3 reads CSVDFEGTREQYF. The CDR3 DNA reads as TGCAGCGTTGACTTCGAAGGGACGCGCGAGCAGTACTTC.